This T cell receptor (beta chain) is drawn from a study of tumor-infiltrating lymphocytes in primary liver carcinoma. Production of TCR beta cDNA used 400 to 650 ng total RNA together with a constant-region primer. Three nested multiplex PCR rounds, a slightly modified ARM-PCR method, built the TCR beta libraries. In the first two PCR rounds, TRBV1-TRBV30 forward primers were paired with a C-beta reverse primer, and each round lasted 10 cycles. One entry per CDR3 protein results from TCRdb running MiXCR on the multiplex PCR reads. The sample includes tens of thousands of distinct CDR3 sequences, approximately 70% of them seen just once. To note about this clonotype: Its ends do not fully match the called genes, so a read error is possible.

Unsorted bulk tissue of roughly 17-33 mg yielded co-extracted RNA and DNA. Per germline, CDR1 MNHEY and CDR2 SVGAGI. The CDR3 length is 14 residues. The TCR was taken from a man in his forties with primary liver carcinoma and hepatitis B virus infection. Sequencing was carried out using liver tumor tissue from sampling region 1. Sample subset: tumor region T1, superior pole. The chain couples TRBV6-5 to TRBJ2-3, with a weak D call TRBD1 (5 bases). In nucleotides, the CDR3 is TGTGTCAGCAGGGCCCGCCTGGGATCGGAAACGCAGTATTTT. Translation: CVSRARLGSETQYF.